This TCR beta chain was observed in a study of cytomegalovirus exposure and HLA in healthy donors. Libraries were prepared by immunoSEQ multiplex PCR; TCRdb keeps only in-frame clonotypes and omits some of them. This sample has a few hundred thousand clones, with 80% to 90% found just once. The study, taken as a whole, reports: In vitro experiments confirmed that a few CMV-associated chains were specific for CMV antigens. One later analysis, an examination of the roughly 110 validation repertoires, found that first-cohort TCR clusters tended to co-occur in them. Rare sequences made up most TCRs, while some public TCRs were found in many donors. As was reported, the classifier diagnosed cytomegalovirus status with high specificity and sensitivity.

In its sample, this clone was seen once. Its antigen is as yet unknown. Between the trimmed V and J ends, which lost 2 bases and 4 bases, there was a span of 12 bases. This CDR3 contains 14 residues. CDR1 and CDR2 (germline): MNHNS, SASEGT. This clonotype was sampled from a woman under 30 in good health and CMV-seronegative. The sequencing sample was made of PBMCs. The chain links TRBV6-1 to TRBJ2-7; weak D call: TRBD1 (6 bases). The CDR3 DNA is TGTGCCAGCAGTGAACAGGGGCTTTTTTACGAGCAGTACTTC. Translated, it gives CASSEQGLFYEQYF.